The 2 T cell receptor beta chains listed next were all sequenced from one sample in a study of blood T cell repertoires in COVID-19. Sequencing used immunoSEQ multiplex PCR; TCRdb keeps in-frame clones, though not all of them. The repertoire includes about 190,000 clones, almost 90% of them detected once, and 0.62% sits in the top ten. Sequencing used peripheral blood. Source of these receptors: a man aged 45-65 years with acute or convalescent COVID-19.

CDR3 amino acids: CASVPGLAGGAGELFF. The CDR3 bases are TGTGCCAGCGTTCCGGGACTAGCGGGAGGGGCCGGGGAGCTGTTTTTT. The rearrangement uses TRBV28 and TRBJ2-2; 16 bases are a match to TRBD2. CDR3 length: 16 amino acids. The V gene's germline CDR1 is MDHEN and CDR2 SYDVKM. Trimming took 8 bases from V and 6 from J; bases not matched to a gene: 6.

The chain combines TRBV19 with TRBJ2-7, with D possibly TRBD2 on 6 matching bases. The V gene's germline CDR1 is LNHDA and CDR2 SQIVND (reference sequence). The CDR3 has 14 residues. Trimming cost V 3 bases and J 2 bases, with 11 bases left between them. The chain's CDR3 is CASSMEGVTYEQYF. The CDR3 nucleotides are TGTGCCAGTAGTATGGAGGGTGTGACCTACGAGCAGTACTTC.